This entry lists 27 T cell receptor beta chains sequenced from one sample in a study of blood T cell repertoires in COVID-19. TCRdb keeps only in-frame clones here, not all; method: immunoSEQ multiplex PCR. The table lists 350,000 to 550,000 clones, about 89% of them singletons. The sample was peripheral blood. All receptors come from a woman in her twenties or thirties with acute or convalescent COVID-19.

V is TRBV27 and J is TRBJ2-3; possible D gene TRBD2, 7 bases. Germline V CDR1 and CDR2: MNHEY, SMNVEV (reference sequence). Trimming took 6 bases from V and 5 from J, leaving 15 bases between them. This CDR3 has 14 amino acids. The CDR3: CASRWGGALDTQYF. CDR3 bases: TGTGCCAGCAGGTGGGGGGGGGCCTTAGATACGCAGTATTTT.

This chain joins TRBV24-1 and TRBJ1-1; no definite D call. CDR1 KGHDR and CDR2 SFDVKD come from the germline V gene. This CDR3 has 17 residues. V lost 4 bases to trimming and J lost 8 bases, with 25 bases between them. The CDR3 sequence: CATSDLHAGRGGVEAFF. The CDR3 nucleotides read TGTGCCACCAGTGACTTACACGCCGGACGGGGTGGTGTAGAAGCTTTCTTT.

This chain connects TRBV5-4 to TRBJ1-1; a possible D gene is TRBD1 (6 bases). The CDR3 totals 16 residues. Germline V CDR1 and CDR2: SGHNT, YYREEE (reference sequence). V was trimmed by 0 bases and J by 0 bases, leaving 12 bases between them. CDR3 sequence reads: CASSLEQGLMNTEAFF. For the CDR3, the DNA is TGTGCCAGCAGCTTGGAGCAGGGGCTCATGAACACTGAAGCTTTCTTT.

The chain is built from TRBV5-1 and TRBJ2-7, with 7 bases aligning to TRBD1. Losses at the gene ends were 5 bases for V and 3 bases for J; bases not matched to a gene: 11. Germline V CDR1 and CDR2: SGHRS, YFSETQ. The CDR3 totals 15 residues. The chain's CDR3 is CASSLTRDRNYEQYF. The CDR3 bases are TGCGCCAGCAGTTTGACTCGGGACAGAAACTACGAGCAGTACTTC.

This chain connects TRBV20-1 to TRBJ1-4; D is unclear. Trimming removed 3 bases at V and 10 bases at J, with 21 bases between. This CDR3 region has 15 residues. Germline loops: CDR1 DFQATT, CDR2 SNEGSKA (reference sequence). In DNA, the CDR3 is TGCAGTGCTAGTCAATTCGGTACATCGGGTGGAAAACTGTTTTTT. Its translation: CSASQFGTSGGKLFF.

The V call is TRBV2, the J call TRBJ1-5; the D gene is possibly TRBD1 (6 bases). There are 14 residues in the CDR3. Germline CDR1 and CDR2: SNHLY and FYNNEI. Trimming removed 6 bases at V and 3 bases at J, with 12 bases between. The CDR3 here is CASRTQGSNQPQHF. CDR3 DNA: TGTGCCAGCAGGACACAGGGTTCCAATCAGCCCCAGCATTTT.

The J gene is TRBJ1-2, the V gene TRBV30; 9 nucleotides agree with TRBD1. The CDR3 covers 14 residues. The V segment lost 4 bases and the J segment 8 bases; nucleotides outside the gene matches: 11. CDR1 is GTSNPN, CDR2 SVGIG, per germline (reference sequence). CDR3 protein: CAWIGGQGGWGYTF. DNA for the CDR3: TGTGCCTGGATTGGGGGACAGGGAGGCTGGGGCTACACCTTC. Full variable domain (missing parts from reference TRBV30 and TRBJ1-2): SQTIHQWPATLVQPVGSPLSLECTVEGTSNPNLYWYRQAAGRGLQLLFYSVGIGQISSEVPQNLSASRPQDRQFILSSKKLLLSDSGFYLCAWIGGQGGWGYTFGSGTRLTVV.

CDR3 coding DNA: TGCAGTGCTTCAATTACAGAAAAACTGTTTTTT. Protein sequence: CSASITEKLFF. The genes are TRBV20-1 and TRBJ1-4; D not resolved. The CDR3 contains 11 residues. Germline CDR1 is DFQATT and CDR2 is SNEGSKA (reference sequence). V lost 5 bases to trimming and J lost 8 bases, with 9 bases between them.

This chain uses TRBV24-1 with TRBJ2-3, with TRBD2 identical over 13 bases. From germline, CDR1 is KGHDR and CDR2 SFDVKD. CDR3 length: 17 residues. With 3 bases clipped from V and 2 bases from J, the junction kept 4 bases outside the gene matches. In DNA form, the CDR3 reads TGTGCCACCAGTGATACGACTAGCGGGGGGACCACAGATACGCAGTATTTT. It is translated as CATSDTTSGGTTDTQYF.

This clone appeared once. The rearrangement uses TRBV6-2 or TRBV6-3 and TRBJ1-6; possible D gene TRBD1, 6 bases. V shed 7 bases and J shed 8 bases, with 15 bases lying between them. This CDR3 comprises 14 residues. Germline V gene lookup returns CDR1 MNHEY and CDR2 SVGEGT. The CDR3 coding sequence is TGTGCCAGCACCCCAGGACAGTCCTATTCACCCCTCCACTTT. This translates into CASTPGQSYSPLHF.

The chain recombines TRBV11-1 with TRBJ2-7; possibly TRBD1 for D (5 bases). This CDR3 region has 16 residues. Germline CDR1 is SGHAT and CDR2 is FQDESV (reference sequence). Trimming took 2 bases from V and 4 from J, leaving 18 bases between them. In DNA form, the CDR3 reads TGTGCCAGCAGCTTATATACCCCGGCCAGGGTTTACGAGCAGTACTTC. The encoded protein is CASSLYTPARVYEQYF.

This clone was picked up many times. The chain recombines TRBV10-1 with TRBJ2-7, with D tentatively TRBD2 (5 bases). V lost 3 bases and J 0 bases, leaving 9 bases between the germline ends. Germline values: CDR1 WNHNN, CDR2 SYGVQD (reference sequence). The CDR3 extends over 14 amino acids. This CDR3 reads CASSDSRDSYEQYF. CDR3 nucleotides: TGCGCCAGCAGTGACTCTCGGGACTCCTACGAGCAGTACTTC.

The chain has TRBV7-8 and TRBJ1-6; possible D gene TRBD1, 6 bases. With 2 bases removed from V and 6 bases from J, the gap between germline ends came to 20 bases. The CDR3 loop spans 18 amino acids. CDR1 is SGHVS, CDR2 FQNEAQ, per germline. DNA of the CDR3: TGTGCCAGCAGCTTAAGGGGGAGCAGGGTCGTTGTTAATTCACCCCTCCACTTT. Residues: CASSLRGSRVVVNSPLHF.

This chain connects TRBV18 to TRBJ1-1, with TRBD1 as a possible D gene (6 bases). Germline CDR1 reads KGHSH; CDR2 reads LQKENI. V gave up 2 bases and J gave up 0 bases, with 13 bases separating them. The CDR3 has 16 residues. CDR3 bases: TGTGCCAGCTCACCAATCGGACAGAACATGAACACTGAAGCTTTCTTT. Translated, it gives CASSPIGQNMNTEAFF.

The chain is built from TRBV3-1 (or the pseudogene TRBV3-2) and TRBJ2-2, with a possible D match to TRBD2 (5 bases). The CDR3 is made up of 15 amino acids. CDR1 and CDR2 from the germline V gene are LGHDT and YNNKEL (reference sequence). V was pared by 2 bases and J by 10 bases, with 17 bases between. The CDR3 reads CASSQIAQRREELFF. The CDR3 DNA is TGTGCCAGCAGCCAAATCGCACAAAGACGGGAGGAGCTGTTTTTT.

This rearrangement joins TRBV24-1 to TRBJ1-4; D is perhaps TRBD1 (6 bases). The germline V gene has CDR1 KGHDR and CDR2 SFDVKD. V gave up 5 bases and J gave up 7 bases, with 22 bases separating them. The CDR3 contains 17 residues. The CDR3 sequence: CATSGPGQGPLGEKLFF. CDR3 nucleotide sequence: TGTGCCACCAGTGGACCGGGACAAGGGCCTCTCGGTGAAAAACTGTTTTTT.

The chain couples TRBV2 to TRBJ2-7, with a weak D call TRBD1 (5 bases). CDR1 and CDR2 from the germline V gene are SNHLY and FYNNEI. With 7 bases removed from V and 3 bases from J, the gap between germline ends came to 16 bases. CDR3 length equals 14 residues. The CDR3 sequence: CASTGRLTYYEQYF. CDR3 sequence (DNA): TGTGCCAGCACAGGGCGCCTCACCTACTACGAGCAGTACTTC.

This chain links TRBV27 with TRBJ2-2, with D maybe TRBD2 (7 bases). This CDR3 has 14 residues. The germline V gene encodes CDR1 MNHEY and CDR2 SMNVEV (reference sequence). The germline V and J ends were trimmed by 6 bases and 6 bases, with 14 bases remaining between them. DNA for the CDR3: TGTGCCAGCAGATTTGGCGGGGGCCCCGGGGAGCTGTTTTTT. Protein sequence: CASRFGGGPGELFF.

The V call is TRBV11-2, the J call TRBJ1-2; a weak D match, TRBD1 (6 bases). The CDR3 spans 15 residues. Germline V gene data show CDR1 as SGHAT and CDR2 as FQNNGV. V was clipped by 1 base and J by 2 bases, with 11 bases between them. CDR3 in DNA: TGTGCCAGCAGCTTAGGGCAGGGGCCCAACTATGGCTACACCTTC. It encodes CASSLGQGPNYGYTF.

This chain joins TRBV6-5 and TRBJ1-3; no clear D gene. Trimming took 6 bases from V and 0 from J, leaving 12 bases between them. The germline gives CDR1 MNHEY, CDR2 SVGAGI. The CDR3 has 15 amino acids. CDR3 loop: CASRPGLFSGNTIYF. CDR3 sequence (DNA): TGTGCCAGCAGACCCGGGTTGTTCTCTGGAAACACCATATATTTT.

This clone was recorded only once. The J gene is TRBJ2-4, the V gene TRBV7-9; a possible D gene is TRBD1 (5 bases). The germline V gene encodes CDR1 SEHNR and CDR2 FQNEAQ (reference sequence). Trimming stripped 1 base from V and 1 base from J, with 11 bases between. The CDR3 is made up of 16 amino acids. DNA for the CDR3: TGTGCCAGCAGCTTAGTAACAGGTTCGGCCAAAAACATTCAGTACTTC. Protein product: CASSLVTGSAKNIQYF.

CDR3 sequence reads: CASSSATGSPYEQYF. As DNA, the CDR3 is TGTGCCAGCAGCTCAGCGACCGGGAGCCCCTACGAGCAGTACTTC. This sequence joins TRBV9 and TRBJ2-7; D may be TRBD2 (6 bases). Trimming stripped 4 bases from V and 2 bases from J, with 16 bases between. The germline V gene has CDR1 SGDLS and CDR2 YYNGEE. The CDR3 is 15 residues long.

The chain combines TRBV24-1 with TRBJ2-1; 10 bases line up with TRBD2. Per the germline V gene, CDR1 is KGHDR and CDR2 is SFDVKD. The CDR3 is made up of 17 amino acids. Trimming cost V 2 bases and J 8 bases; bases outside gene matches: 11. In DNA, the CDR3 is TGTGCCACCAGTGATTCACTAGCGGGGTTCGGGGGGGATGAGCAGTTCTTC. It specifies CATSDSLAGFGGDEQFF.

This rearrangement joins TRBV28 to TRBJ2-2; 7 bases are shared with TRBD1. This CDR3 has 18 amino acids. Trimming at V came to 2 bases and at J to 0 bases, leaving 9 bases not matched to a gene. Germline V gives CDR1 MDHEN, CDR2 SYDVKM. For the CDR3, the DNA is TGTGCCAGCAGTTTAGGGGACAGACGGAAACCGAACACCGGGGAGCTGTTTTTT. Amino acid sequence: CASSLGDRRKPNTGELFF.

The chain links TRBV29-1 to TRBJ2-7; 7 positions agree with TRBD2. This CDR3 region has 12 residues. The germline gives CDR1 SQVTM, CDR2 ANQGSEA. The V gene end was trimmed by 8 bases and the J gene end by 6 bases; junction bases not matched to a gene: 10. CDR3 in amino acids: CSITGGFGEQYF. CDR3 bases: TGCAGCATCACGGGGGGATTCGGCGAGCAGTACTTC.

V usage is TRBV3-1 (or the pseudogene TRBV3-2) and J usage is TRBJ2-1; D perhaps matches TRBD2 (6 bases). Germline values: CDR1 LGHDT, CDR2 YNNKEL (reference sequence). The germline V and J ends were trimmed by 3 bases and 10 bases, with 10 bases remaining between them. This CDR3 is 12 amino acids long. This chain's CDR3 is CASSHGGDEQFF. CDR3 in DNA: TGTGCCAGCAGCCATGGCGGGGACGAGCAGTTCTTC.

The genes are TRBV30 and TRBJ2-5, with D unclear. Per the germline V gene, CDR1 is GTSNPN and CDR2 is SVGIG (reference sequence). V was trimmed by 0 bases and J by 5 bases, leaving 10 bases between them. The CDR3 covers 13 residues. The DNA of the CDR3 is TGTGCCTGGAGTGTACTTAATCGGGAGACCCAGTACTTC. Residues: CAWSVLNRETQYF.